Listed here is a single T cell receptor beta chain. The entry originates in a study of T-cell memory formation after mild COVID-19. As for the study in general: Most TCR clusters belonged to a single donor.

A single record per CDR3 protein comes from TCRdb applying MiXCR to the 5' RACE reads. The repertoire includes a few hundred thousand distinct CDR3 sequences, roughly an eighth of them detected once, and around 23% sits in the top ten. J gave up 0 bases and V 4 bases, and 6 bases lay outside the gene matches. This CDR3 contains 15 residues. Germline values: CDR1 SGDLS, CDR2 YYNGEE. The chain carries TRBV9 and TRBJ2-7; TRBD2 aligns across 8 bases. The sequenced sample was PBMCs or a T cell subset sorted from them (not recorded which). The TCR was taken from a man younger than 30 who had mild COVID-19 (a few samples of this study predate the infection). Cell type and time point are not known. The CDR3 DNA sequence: TGTGCCAGCAGCCCCAGCGGGGGTCCCTCCTACGAGCAGTACTTC. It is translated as CASSPSGGPSYEQYF.